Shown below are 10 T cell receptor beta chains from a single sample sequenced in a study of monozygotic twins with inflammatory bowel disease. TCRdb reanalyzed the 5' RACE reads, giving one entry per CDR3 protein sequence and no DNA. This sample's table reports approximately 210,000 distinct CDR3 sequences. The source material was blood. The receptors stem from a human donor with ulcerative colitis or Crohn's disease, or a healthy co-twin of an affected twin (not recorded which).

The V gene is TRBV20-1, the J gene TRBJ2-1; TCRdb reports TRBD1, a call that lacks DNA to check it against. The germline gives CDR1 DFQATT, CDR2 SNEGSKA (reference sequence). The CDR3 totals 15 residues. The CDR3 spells CSALPPEGAGNEQFF.

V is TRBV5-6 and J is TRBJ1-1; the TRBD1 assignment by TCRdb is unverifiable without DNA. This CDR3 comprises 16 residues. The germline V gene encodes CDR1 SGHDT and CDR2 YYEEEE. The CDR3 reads CASSHLADRMNTEAFF.

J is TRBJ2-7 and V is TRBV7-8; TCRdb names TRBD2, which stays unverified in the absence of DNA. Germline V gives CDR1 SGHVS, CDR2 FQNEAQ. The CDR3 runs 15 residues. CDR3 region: CASSPSELATLGEYF.

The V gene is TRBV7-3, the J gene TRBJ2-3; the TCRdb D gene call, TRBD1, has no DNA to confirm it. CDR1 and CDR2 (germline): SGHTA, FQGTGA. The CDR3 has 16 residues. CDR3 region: CASSFTSAGGTDTQYF.

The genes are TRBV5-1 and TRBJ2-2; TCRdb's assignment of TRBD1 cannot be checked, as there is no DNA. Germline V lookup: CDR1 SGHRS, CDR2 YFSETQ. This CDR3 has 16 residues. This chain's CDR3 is CASSSTGQSNTGELFF.

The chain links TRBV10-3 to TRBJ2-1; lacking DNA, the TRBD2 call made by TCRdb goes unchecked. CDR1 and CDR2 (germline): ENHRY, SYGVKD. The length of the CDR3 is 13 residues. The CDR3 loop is CAISESKGPWQFF.

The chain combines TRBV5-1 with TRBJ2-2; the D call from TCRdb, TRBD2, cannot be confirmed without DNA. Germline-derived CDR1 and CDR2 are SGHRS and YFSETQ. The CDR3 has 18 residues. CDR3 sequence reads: CASSPTSGGPLGTGELFF.

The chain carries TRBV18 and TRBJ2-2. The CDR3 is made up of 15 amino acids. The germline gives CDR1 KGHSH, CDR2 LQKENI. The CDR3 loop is CASSPPADNTGELFF.

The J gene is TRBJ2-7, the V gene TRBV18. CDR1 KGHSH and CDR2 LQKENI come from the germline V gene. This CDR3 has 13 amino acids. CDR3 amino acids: CASSPSTAIWQYF. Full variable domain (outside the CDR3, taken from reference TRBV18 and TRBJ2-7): NAGVMQNPRHLVRRRGQEARLRCSPMKGHSHVYWYRQLPEEGLKFMVYLQKENIIDESGMPKERFSAEFPKEGPSILRIQQVVRGDSAAYFCASSPSTAIWQYFGPGTRLTVT.

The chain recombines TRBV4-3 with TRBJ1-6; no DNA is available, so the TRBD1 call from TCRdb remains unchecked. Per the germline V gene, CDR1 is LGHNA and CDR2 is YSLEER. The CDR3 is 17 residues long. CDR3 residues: CASSLGQGRTYNSPLHF.